This entry lists 2 T cell receptor beta chains sequenced from one sample in a study of naive and memory T cell subsets. Study conclusions and caveats: Especially in CD8 cells, naive repertoires contained a few larger clonotypes, possibly CD45RA-re-expressing memory cells.

Both TRBC1 and TRBC2 were covered by a beta constant-region primer of two equimolar oligonucleotides. Ligated cDNA was amplified by four rounds of PCR with nested alpha and beta constant-region primers and SP2. TCRdb recomputed calls from the UMI-ligation and nested PCR reads with MiXCR, one row per CDR3 protein. The sample holds around 100,000 distinct CDR3 sequences, around 15% seen once. The antigens these receptors bind are not known. Sequencing was done on a sample of naive CD8+ T cells from blood. These receptors all come from a human donor in good health.

This clonotype was recorded at least ten times. V is TRBV27 and J is TRBJ2-1; D is perhaps TRBD2 (5 bases). This CDR3 is 13 amino acids long. Germline V gene sequence: CDR1 MNHEY, CDR2 SMNVEV (reference sequence). The V gene lost 8 bases and the J gene lost 8 bases, with 16 bases spanning the gap. DNA for the CDR3: TGTGCCAGCGCCCCTGAGGGAAACCATGAGCAGTTCTTC. Amino acid sequence: CASAPEGNHEQFF.

This clonotype was counted a single time. The rearrangement links TRBV4-3 to TRBJ2-1; D perhaps matches TRBD1 (6 bases). Germline V CDR1 and CDR2: LGHNA, YSLEER. V was shortened by 3 bases and J by 4 bases, with 19 bases between the two germline ends. The CDR3 extends over 17 amino acids. The CDR3 reads CASSHTSGTIPYNEQFF. DNA for the CDR3: TGCGCCAGCAGCCACACCTCCGGGACAATACCTTACAATGAGCAGTTCTTC.